The TCR beta chain described here comes from a study of cytomegalovirus exposure and HLA in healthy donors. Regarding this clone: Its antigen is unknown. Compared with germline, one end of the junction differs, possibly owing to a read error.

Study-level results: The TCR clusters that emerged in the first cohort tended, a later analysis found, to co-occur in the approximately 120 validation repertoires. High specificity and sensitivity for cytomegalovirus status were reported for the classifier. Researchers catalogued about 150 TCR beta chains as cytomegalovirus-associated. Many donors carried some public TCRs, although rarity characterized most TCR sequences.

Clones were sequenced by immunoSEQ multiplex PCR, and TCRdb holds only the in-frame ones, with some missing. The sample holds 90,000 or so clones, 85% seen once. The V gene's germline CDR1 is MGHRA and CDR2 YSYEKL. The CDR3 is 16 residues long. The receptor was derived from a man between 18 and 35 years old in good health and CMV-seropositive. The sequenced sample consisted of PBMCs. V is TRBV4-1 and J is TRBJ2-5; 12 nucleotides align to TRBD2. Written as DNA, the CDR3 is TGCGCCAGCAGCCAAGTTCTAGCGGGAGGGCAAGGGACCCAGTACTTC. This gives the protein CASSQVLAGGQGTQYF.